What follows are 24 T cell receptor beta chains derived from one specimen sequenced in a study of T-cell reconstitution after alpha-beta-depleted transplantation in children. The TCRbeta library was prepared with unique molecular identifiers. In TCRdb, the PCR reads were re-called with MiXCR into one record per CDR3 protein. The table includes around 500,000 distinct CDR3 sequences, around 13% detected once. Sequencing used PBMCs from the stem cell graft donor, obtained from the stem cell graft. Source of these receptors: a human donor who donated a stem cell graft to a child with combined immunodeficiency.

The chain recombines TRBV7-2 with TRBJ2-1; 8 bases align to TRBD1. V trimming: 5 bases; J trimming: 9 bases; junction bases outside the gene matches: 15. CDR3 length: 16 amino acids. Per the germline V gene, CDR1 is SGHTA and CDR2 is FQGNSA. CDR3 nucleotide sequence: TGTGCCAGCAGCCCCATCGGCCAGGGGGCGCGGGGTGAGCAGTTCTTC. This encodes CASSPIGQGARGEQFF.

This clonotype was observed many times. The gene calls are TRBV5-1 and TRBJ2-7; D not certain. The germline V and J ends were trimmed by 4 bases and 3 bases, with 8 bases remaining between them. The length of the CDR3 is 12 residues. Germline-derived CDR1 and CDR2 are SGHRS and YFSETQ. CDR3 residues: CASSTDCYEQYF. CDR3 nucleotide sequence: TGCGCCAGCAGCACCGACTGCTACGAGCAGTACTTC.

The chain couples TRBV27 to TRBJ2-1; D gene unclear. The CDR3 loop spans 13 amino acids. Germline V lookup: CDR1 MNHEY, CDR2 SMNVEV (reference sequence). V lost 3 bases, J lost 8 bases, and 11 bases lay in between. CDR3 DNA: TGTGCCAGCAGTTTCATGGGAAATGATGAGCAGTTCTTC. It specifies CASSFMGNDEQFF.

CDR3 DNA sequence: TGTGCCAGCAGCGACTTCCCCTACAATGAGCAGTTCTTC. Translation gives CASSDFPYNEQFF. The chain employs TRBV7-3 and TRBJ2-1, with no clear D. Trimming shortened V by 5 bases and J by 2 bases, and 7 bases separated the two germline ends. Germline V gene sequence: CDR1 SGHTA, CDR2 FQGTGA. The CDR3 totals 13 residues.

For this clonotype: A single base separates this from a much larger clone, so it may be a read error. This chain uses TRBV4-3 with TRBJ2-3, with TRBD2 identical over 11 bases. Germline-derived CDR1 and CDR2 are LGHNA and YSLEER. The length of the CDR3 is 17 residues. V was clipped by 0 bases and J by 6 bases; unmatched bases: 8. DNA for the CDR3: TGCGCCAGCAGCCAAGATTGTAGGCTAGCGGGAGGTGATACGCAGTATTTT. As protein: CASSQDCRLAGGDTQYF.

This clonotype was detected ten times or more. The chain uses TRBV12-3 or TRBV12-4 and TRBJ2-1; D gene uncertain. Trimming took 5 bases from V and 4 from J, leaving 9 bases between them. This CDR3 region has 13 residues. The CDR3, as DNA: TGTGCCAGCAGTCCGTACAGTTACAATGAGCAGTTCTTC. It is translated as CASSPYSYNEQFF.

J is TRBJ1-6 and V is TRBV12-3 or TRBV12-4; D uncertain. V was clipped by 6 bases and J by 9 bases, with 15 bases between them. The CDR3 covers 14 residues. CDR3 residues: CASSRAAGSSPLHF. The CDR3 region has the DNA TGTGCCAGCAGCCGGGCGGCGGGGAGTTCACCCCTCCACTTT.

This clonotype came up a few times. The V call is TRBV29-1, the J call TRBJ1-1; no reliable D call. The V gene's germline CDR1 is SQVTM and CDR2 ANQGSEA. V was clipped by 4 bases and J by 3 bases, with 6 bases between them. The CDR3 runs 11 residues. The CDR3 loop reads CSVARDTEAFF. DNA of the CDR3: TGCAGCGTTGCAAGGGACACTGAAGCTTTCTTT.

V is TRBV27 and J is TRBJ1-2; TRBD1 matches 7 bases. This CDR3 contains 17 residues. Germline V lookup: CDR1 MNHEY, CDR2 SMNVEV (reference sequence). Trimming cost V 4 bases and J 1 base; bases outside gene matches: 12. The CDR3 nucleotides read TGTGCCAGCAGTTCACAACAGGGGAAGGTACTTAACTATGGCTACACCTTC. This codes for CASSSQQGKVLNYGYTF.

The genes are TRBV12-3 or TRBV12-4 and TRBJ2-1; D remains ambiguous. Trimming took 6 bases from V and 8 from J, leaving 20 bases between them. The CDR3 contains 15 residues. The CDR3 loop reads CASSPLSWNMDEQFF. As DNA, the CDR3 is TGTGCCAGCAGCCCCCTATCATGGAATATGGATGAGCAGTTCTTC.

This clonotype came up a few times. CDR3 protein: CASSYGQGGGEKLFF. The CDR3 region has the DNA TGTGCCAGCAGTTATGGTCAGGGTGGTGGTGAAAAACTGTTTTTT. The rearrangement joins TRBV6-5 to TRBJ1-4, with D possibly TRBD1 on 5 matching bases. CDR1 is MNHEY and CDR2 is SVGAGI in the germline V gene. The CDR3 is 15 amino acids. V shed 3 bases and J shed 7 bases, with 15 bases lying between them.

The V gene is TRBV3-1, the J gene TRBJ2-1; a possible D gene is TRBD2 (5 bases). CDR1 and CDR2 from the germline V gene are LGHDT and YNNKEL (reference sequence). This CDR3 is built from 13 residues. The ends were cut back, 3 bases at V and 8 bases at J, with 11 bases in the middle. The CDR3 loop is CASSQPSSYEQFF. The CDR3 region has the DNA TGTGCCAGCAGCCAGCCTAGCTCCTATGAGCAGTTCTTC.

This clonotype was observed many times. The chain recombines TRBV28 with TRBJ2-5; D not resolved. This CDR3 has 13 amino acids. The germline CDR1 and CDR2 sequences are MDHEN and SYDVKM. Between the trimmed V and J ends, which lost 7 bases and 2 bases, there was a span of 11 bases. The CDR3 sequence is CASTPMWQETQYF. The CDR3 nucleotides read TGTGCCAGCACCCCTATGTGGCAAGAGACCCAGTACTTC.

This clonotype has at least ten counts. V usage is TRBV12-3 or TRBV12-4 and J usage is TRBJ1-6; D is possibly TRBD1 (5 bases). The CDR3 is 15 residues long. The V gene lost 4 bases and the J gene lost 9 bases, with 16 bases spanning the gap. CDR3 amino acids: CASSWGFGDSSPLHF. The CDR3 coding sequence is TGTGCCAGCAGTTGGGGGTTCGGCGATAGTTCACCCCTCCACTTT.

This clonotype was recorded once. The chain recombines TRBV6-2 or TRBV6-3 with TRBJ2-1; the D gene could be TRBD1 or TRBD2 (5 bases each). V lost 7 bases and J lost 2, with 15 bases in between. Looked up from germline, CDR1 is MNHEY and CDR2 is SVGEGT. CDR3 length: 15 residues. CDR3 in amino acids: CASTMILGAYNEQFF. CDR3 nucleotide sequence: TGTGCCAGCACCATGATCTTGGGGGCCTACAATGAGCAGTTCTTC.

The rearrangement uses TRBV6-5 and TRBJ1-1, with D possibly TRBD1 on 6 matching bases. The CDR3 totals 14 residues. Trimming took off 6 bases at V and 1 base at J, with 12 bases between the two ends. Per germline, CDR1 MNHEY and CDR2 SVGAGI. CDR3 in DNA: TGTGCCAGCAGATACGGGGGACAGAACACTGAAGCTTTCTTT. Amino acid sequence: CASRYGGQNTEAFF.

The V and J genes are TRBV5-5 and TRBJ1-3; a possible D gene is TRBD1 (6 bases). Trimming removed 4 bases at V and 2 bases at J, with 16 bases between. There are 16 residues in the CDR3. Looked up from germline, CDR1 is SGHKS and CDR2 is YYEKEE (reference sequence). The CDR3 sequence: CASSGGGITPGNTIYF. The CDR3 nucleotides are TGTGCCAGCAGCGGAGGGGGAATTACCCCTGGAAACACCATATATTTT.

This clonotype was counted at least ten times. This chain connects TRBV6-5 to TRBJ2-2; tentatively, D is TRBD2 (5 bases). CDR1 is MNHEY, CDR2 SVGAGI, per germline. The CDR3 is 15 amino acids. Trimming took off 1 base at V and 7 bases at J, with 13 bases between the two ends. CDR3 coding DNA: TGTGCCAGCAGTTACTACGGAGGACTGGGCGGGGAGCTGTTTTTT. Residues: CASSYYGGLGGELFF.

This clonotype was counted many times. CDR3 sequence: CASSQERGTGSYEQYF. The CDR3 DNA reads TGCGCCAGCAGCCAAGAAAGGGGGACAGGGTCCTACGAGCAGTACTTC. This chain links TRBV4-3 with TRBJ2-7, with TRBD1 identical over 9 bases. Germline V gene data show CDR1 as LGHNA and CDR2 as YSLEER. The CDR3 has 16 residues. V trimming: 0 bases; J trimming: 1 base; junction bases outside the gene matches: 4.

The chain couples TRBV7-8 to TRBJ2-1; 10 bases fit TRBD2. The CDR3 spans 15 residues. The germline V gene encodes CDR1 SGHVS and CDR2 FQNEAQ. Trimming removed 5 bases from V and 6 bases from J; junction bases left unmatched: 7. The CDR3, as DNA: TGTGCCAGCAGCCTTCTAGCGGGGGCCACCAATGAGCAGTTCTTC. Its translation: CASSLLAGATNEQFF.

The table lists this clonotype with many counts. The gene calls are TRBV5-1 and TRBJ2-3, with 9 positions matching TRBD1. Per the germline V gene, CDR1 is SGHRS and CDR2 is YFSETQ. The CDR3 sequence is 15 residues long. Losses at the gene ends were 1 base for V and 3 bases for J; bases not matched to a gene: 3. The CDR3: CASSLTGQGTDTQYF. CDR3 DNA: TGCGCCAGCAGCTTGACGGGACAGGGAACAGATACGCAGTATTTT.

The table lists this clonotype with a few counts. This chain connects TRBV15 to TRBJ2-1; 9 bases align to TRBD1. With V trimmed by 1 base and J by 5 bases, 9 bases remained unmatched. This CDR3 comprises 17 residues. Germline CDR1 is LNHNV and CDR2 is YYDKDF (reference sequence). CDR3 nucleotide sequence: TGTGCCACCAGCAGAGGATCCGGGACAGGGTCTAACAATGAGCAGTTCTTC. Protein product: CATSRGSGTGSNNEQFF.

This clonotype was detected only a few times. The chain couples TRBV7-2 to TRBJ1-2; no clear D gene. Germline CDR1 reads SGHTA; CDR2 reads FQGNSA. Between the trimmed V and J ends, which lost 5 bases and 8 bases, there was a span of 24 bases. This CDR3 region has 16 residues. CDR3 coding DNA: TGTGCCAGCAGCCCAACCCCGGTACCAACCACTCGGGGCTACACCTTC. Its protein is CASSPTPVPTTRGYTF.

A few counts support this clonotype. V gene TRBV27 combines with J gene TRBJ2-1; D is undetermined. The ends were cut back, 5 bases at V and 0 bases at J, with 17 bases in the middle. The CDR3 has 17 residues. Germline V gene data show CDR1 as MNHEY and CDR2 as SMNVEV (reference sequence). CDR3 nucleotides: TGTGCCAGCAGTCCGCTGGCCGCATTGAGCTCCTACAATGAGCAGTTCTTC. Translation gives CASSPLAALSSYNEQFF.